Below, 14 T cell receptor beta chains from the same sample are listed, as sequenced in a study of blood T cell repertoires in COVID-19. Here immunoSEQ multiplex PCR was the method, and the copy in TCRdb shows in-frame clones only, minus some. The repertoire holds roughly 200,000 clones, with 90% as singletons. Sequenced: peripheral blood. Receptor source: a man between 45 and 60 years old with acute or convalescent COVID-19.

The CDR3 region has the DNA TGTGCCAGCAGCCGTGGTACAGACCCGAACTCTGGGGCCAACGTCCTGACTTTC. This sequence encodes CASSRGTDPNSGANVLTF. The chain joins TRBV3-1 (or the pseudogene TRBV3-2) to TRBJ2-6; D is unclear. CDR3 length equals 18 residues. CDR1 is LGHDT, CDR2 YNNKEL, per germline (reference sequence). The V and J ends lost 4 bases and 0 bases respectively, with 16 bases between them.

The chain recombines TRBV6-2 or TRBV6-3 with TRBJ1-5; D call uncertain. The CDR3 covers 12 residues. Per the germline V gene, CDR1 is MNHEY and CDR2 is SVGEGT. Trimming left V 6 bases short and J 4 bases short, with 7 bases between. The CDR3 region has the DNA TGTGCCAGCAGCCGCCAGAATCAGCCCCAGCATTTT. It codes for CASSRQNQPQHF.

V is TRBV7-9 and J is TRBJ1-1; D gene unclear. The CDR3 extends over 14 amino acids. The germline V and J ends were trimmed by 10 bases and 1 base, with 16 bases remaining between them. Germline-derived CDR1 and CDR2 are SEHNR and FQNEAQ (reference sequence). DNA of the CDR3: TGTGCCACCCTCCTTTCCGGGAGGAACACTGAAGCTTTCTTT. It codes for CATLLSGRNTEAFF.

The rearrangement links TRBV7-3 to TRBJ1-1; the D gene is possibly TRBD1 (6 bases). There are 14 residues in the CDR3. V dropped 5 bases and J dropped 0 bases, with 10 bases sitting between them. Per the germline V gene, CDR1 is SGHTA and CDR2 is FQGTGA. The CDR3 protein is CASSPGQMNTEAFF. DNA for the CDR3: TGTGCCAGCAGCCCCGGACAGATGAACACTGAAGCTTTCTTT.

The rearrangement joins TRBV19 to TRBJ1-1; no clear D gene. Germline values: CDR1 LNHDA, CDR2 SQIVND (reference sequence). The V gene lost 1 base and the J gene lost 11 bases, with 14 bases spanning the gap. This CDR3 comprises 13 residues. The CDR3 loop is CASSIGSGLRAFF. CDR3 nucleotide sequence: TGTGCCAGTAGTATAGGATCGGGGTTAAGGGCTTTCTTT.

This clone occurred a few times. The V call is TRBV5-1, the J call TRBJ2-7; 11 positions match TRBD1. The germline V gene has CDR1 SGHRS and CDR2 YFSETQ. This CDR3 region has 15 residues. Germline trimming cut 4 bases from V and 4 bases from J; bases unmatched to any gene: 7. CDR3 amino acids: CASSPRTGGWYEQYF. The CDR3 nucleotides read TGCGCCAGCAGCCCAAGGACAGGGGGCTGGTACGAGCAGTACTTC.

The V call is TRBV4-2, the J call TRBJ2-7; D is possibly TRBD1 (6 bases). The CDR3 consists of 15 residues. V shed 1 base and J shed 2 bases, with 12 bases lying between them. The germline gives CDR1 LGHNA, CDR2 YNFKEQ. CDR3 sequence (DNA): TGTGCCAGCAGCCAAGTTACCGGACAGACCTACGAGCAGTACTTC. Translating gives CASSQVTGQTYEQYF.

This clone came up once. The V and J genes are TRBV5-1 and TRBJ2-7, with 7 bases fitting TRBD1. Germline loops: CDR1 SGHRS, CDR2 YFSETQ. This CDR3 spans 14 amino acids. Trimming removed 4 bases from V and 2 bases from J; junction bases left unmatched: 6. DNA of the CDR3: TGCGCCAGCAGCCTCCGGGACAGAGCCTACGAGCAGTACTTC. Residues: CASSLRDRAYEQYF.

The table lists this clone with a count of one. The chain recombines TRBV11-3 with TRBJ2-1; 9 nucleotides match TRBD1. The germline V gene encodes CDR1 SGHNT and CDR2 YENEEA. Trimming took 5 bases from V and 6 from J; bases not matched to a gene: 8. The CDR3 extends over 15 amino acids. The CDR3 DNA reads TGTGCCAGCAGCCGAATAACAGGGGGCAGCAATGAGCAGTTCTTC. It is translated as CASSRITGGSNEQFF.

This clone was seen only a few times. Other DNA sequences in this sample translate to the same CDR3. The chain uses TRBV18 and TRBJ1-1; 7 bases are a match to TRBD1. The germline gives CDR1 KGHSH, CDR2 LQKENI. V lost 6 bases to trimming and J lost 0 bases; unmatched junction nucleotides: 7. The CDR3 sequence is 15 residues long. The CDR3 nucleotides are TGTGCCAGCTCCCCTAGGGACAGCATGAACACTGAAGCTTTCTTT. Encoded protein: CASSPRDSMNTEAFF.

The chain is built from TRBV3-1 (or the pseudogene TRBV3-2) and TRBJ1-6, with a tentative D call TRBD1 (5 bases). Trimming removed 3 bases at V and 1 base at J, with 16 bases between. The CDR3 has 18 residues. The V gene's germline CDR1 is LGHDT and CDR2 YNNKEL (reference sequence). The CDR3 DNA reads TGTGCCAGCAGCCACGGACTAAAGGGGCGGTCCTATAATTCACCCCTCCACTTT. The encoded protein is CASSHGLKGRSYNSPLHF.

CDR3 sequence: CASSPSGGETQYF. As DNA, the CDR3 is TGTGCCAGCAGCCCAAGTGGGGGGGAGACCCAGTACTTC. The chain couples TRBV7-2 to TRBJ2-5, with a possible D match to TRBD2 (6 bases). This CDR3 spans 13 amino acids. Germline values: CDR1 SGHTA, CDR2 FQGNSA. Trimming stripped 5 bases from V and 5 bases from J, with 12 bases between.

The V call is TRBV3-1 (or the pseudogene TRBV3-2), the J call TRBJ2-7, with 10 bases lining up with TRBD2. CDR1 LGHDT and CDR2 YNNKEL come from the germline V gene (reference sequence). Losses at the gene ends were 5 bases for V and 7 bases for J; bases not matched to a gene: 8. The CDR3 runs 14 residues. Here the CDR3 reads CASSESGRAREQYF. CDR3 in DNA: TGTGCCAGCAGCGAAAGCGGGAGGGCCCGAGAGCAGTACTTC.

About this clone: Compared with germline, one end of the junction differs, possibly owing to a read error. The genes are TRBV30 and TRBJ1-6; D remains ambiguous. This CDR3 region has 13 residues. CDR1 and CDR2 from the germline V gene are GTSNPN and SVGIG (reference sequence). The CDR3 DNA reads TGTGCCTGGAGTGTTGGGCCTAATGCACCCCTCCACTTT. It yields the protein CAWSVGPNAPLHF.